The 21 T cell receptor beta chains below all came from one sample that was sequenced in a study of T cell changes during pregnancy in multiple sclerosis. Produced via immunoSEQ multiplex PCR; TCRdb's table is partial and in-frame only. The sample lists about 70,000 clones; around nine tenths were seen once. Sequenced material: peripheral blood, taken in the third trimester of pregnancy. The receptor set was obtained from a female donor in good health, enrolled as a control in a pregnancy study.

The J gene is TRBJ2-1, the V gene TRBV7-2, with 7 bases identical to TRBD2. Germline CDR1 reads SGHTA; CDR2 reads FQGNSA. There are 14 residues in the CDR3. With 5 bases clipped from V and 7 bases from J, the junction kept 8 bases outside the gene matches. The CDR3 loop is CASSARLAQNEQFF. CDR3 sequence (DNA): TGTGCCAGCAGCGCCCGACTAGCCCAGAATGAGCAGTTCTTC.

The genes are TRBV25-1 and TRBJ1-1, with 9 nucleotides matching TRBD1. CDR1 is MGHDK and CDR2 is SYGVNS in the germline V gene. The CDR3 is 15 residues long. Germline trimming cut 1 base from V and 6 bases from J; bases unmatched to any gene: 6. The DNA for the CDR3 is TGTGCCAGCAGTGAATTGAGGGACAGGGACGCTGAAGCTTTCTTT. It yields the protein CASSELRDRDAEAFF.

CDR3: CASSPTDMIIGYTF. The CDR3 DNA is TGTGCCAGCTCACCTACCGACATGATCATTGGCTACACCTTC. The chain couples TRBV18 to TRBJ1-2; no reliable D call. The V end was cut by 3 bases, the J end by 7 bases, with 15 bases between. The CDR3 runs 14 residues. The germline V gene encodes CDR1 KGHSH and CDR2 LQKENI.

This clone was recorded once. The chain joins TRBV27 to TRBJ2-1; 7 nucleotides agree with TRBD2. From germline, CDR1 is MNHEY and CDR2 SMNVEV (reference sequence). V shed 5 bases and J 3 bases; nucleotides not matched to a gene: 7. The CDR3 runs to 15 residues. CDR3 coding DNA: TGTGCCAGCAGTCCACGGGGGAGGGGCTACAATGAGCAGTTCTTC. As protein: CASSPRGRGYNEQFF.

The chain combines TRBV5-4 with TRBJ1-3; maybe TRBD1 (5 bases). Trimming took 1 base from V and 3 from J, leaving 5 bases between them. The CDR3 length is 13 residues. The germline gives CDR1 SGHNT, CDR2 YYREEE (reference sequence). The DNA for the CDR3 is TGTGCCAGCAGCTTGAGGGGTGGAAACACCATATATTTT. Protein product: CASSLRGGNTIYF. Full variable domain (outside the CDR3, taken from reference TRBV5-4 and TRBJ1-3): ETGVTQSPTHLIKTRGQQVTLRCSSQSGHNTVSWYQQALGQGPQFIFQYYREEENGRGNFPPRFSGLQFPNYSSELNVNALELDDSALYLCASSLRGGNTIYFGEGSWLTVV.

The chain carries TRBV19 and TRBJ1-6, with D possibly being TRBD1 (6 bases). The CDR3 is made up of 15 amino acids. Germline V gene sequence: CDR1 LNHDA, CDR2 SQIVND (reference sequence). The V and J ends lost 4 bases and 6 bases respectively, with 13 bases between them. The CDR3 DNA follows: TGTGCCAGTAGTACCGGGACAACCCTTAATTCACCCCTCCACTTT. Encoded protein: CASSTGTTLNSPLHF.

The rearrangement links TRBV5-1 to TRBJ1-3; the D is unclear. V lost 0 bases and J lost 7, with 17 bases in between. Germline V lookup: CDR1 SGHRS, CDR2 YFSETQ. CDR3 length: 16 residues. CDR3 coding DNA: TGCGCCAGCAGCTTGGGAGGGCAGCGACAATGGAACACCATATATTTT. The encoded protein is CASSLGGQRQWNTIYF.

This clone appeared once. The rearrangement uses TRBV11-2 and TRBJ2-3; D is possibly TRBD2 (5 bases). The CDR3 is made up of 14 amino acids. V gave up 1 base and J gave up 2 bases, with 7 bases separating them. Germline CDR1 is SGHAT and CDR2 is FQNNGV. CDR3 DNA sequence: TGTGCCAGCAGCTTAGGGAGGACCACAGATACGCAGTATTTT. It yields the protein CASSLGRTTDTQYF.

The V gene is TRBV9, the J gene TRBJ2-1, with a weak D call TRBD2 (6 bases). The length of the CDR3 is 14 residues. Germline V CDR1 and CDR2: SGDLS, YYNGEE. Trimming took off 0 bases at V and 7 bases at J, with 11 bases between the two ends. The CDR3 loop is CASSVVAGSNEQFF. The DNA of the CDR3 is TGTGCCAGCAGCGTAGTGGCGGGGTCGAATGAGCAGTTCTTC.

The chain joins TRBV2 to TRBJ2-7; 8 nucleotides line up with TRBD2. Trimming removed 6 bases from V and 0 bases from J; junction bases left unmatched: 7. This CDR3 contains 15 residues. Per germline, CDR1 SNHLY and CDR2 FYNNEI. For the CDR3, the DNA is TGTGCCAGCAGCGGGGGGGGCAGAGGCTCCTACGAGCAGTACTTC. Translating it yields CASSGGGRGSYEQYF.

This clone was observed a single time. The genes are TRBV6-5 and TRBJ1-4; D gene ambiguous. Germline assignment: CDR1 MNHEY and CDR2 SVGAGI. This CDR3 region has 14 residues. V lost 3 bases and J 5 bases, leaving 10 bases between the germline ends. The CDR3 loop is CASSYWEGNEKLFF. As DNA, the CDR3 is TGTGCCAGCAGTTATTGGGAGGGAAATGAAAAACTGTTTTTT.

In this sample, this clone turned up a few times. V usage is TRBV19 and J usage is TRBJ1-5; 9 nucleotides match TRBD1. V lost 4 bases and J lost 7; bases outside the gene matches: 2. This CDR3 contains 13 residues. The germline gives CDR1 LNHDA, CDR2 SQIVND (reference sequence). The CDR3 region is CASSNTGGQPQHF. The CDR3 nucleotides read TGTGCCAGTAGTAATACAGGGGGCCAGCCCCAGCATTTT.

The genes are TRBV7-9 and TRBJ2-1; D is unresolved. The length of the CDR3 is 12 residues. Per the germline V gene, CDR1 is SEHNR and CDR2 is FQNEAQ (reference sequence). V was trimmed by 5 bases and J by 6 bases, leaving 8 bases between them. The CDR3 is CASSPGANEQFF. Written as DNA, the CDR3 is TGTGCCAGCAGCCCCGGAGCCAATGAGCAGTTCTTC.

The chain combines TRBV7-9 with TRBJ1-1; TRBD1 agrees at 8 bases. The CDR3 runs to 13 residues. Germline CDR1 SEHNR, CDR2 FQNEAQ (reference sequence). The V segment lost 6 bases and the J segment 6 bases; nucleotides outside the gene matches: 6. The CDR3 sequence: CASSPQGDAEAFF. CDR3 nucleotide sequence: TGTGCCAGCAGTCCACAGGGGGACGCTGAAGCTTTCTTT.

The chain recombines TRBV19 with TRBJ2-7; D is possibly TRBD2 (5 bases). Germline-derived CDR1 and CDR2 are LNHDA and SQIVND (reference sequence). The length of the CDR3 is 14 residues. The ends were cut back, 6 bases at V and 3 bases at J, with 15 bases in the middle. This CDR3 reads CASSTRDGDYEQYF. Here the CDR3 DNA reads TGTGCCAGTAGCACGCGAGACGGGGACTACGAGCAGTACTTC.

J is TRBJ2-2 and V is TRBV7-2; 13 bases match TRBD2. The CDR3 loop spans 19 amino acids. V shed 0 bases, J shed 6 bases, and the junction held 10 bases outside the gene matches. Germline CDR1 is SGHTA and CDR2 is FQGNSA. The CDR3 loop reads CASSLAVLAGGLGAGELFF. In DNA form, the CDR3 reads TGTGCCAGCAGCTTAGCGGTACTAGCGGGGGGGCTAGGTGCCGGGGAGCTGTTTTTT.

The CDR3 loop is CASSLTGSTGELFF. The CDR3 coding sequence is TGTGCCAGCAGCTTGACAGGGAGCACCGGGGAGCTGTTTTTT. The chain couples TRBV7-3 to TRBJ2-2; 7 bases agree with TRBD1. The CDR3 loop spans 14 amino acids. With 3 bases clipped from V and 4 bases from J, the junction kept 2 bases outside the gene matches. CDR1 SGHTA and CDR2 FQGTGA come from the germline V gene.

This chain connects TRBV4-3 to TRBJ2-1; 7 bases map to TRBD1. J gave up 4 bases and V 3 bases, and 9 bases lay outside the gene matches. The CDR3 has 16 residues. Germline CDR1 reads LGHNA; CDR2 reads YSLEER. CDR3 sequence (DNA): TGCGCCAGCAGCCAGAACAGGGGTAGAGGGTACAATGAGCAGTTCTTC. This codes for CASSQNRGRGYNEQFF.

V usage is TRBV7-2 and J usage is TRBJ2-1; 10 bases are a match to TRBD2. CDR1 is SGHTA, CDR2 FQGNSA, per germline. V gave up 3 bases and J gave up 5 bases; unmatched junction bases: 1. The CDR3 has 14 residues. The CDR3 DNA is TGTGCCAGCAGCTTCGGGACTAGCGACAATGAGCAGTTCTTC. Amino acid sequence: CASSFGTSDNEQFF.

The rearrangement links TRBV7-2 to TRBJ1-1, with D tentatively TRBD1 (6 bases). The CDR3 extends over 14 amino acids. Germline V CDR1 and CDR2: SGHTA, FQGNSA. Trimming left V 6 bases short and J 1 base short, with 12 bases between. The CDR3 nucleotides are TGTGCCAGCAGATACGGACAGCAGAACACTGAAGCTTTCTTT. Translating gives CASRYGQQNTEAFF.

The CDR3 DNA reads as TGTGCCAGCAGTGAATCGACTAGCGGGGGGGCGGAGACCCAGTACTTC. This gives the protein CASSESTSGGAETQYF. V and J are TRBV25-1 and TRBJ2-5; 14 bases are shared with TRBD2. Trimming cost V 1 base and J 5 bases; bases outside gene matches: 3. CDR1 and CDR2 from the germline V gene are MGHDK and SYGVNS. The CDR3 runs 16 residues.